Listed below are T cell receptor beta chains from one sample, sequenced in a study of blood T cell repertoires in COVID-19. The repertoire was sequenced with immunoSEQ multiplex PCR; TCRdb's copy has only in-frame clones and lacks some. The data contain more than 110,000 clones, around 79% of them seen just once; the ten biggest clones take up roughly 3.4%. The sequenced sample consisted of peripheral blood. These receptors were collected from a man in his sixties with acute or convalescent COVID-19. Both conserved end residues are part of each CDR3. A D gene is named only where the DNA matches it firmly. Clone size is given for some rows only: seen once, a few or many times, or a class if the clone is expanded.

cdr3_nt: TGTGCCAGCAGTCCCCGGGGGGTAGCGGGAGTGGGGGAGCAGTTCTTC; cdr3_aa: CASSPRGVAGVGEQFF; clone_size: NA; j_call: TRBJ2-1; v_call: TRBV27; d_call: TRBD2
cdr3_nt: TGTGCCACCAGTGACCCCGAACGGGGGGCGCGGGGCTACACCTTC; cdr3_aa: CATSDPERGARGYTF; clone_size: NA; j_call: TRBJ1-2; v_call: TRBV24-1; d_call: NA
cdr3_nt: TGTGCCAGCAGTCCAAGTTTGCGCTCCTACAATGAGCAGTTCTTC; cdr3_aa: CASSPSLRSYNEQFF; clone_size: NA; j_call: TRBJ2-1; v_call: TRBV2; d_call: NA
cdr3_nt: TGTGCCAGCAGTTTGGGGGCCGTATCAGCAGATACGCAGTATTTT; cdr3_aa: CASSLGAVSADTQYF; clone_size: NA; j_call: TRBJ2-3; v_call: TRBV28; d_call: NA
cdr3_nt: TGTGCCAGTGGGGAACTAGCGGGAGCCGGCGAGCAGTACTTC; cdr3_aa: CASGELAGAGEQYF; clone_size: NA; j_call: TRBJ2-7; v_call: TRBV6-5; d_call: TRBD2
cdr3_nt: TGTGCCAGCTCAGGACGGGGAAACAATCAGCCCCAGCATTTT; cdr3_aa: CASSGRGNNQPQHF; clone_size: NA; j_call: TRBJ1-5; v_call: TRBV6-5; d_call: NA
cdr3_nt: TGTGCCAGCAGCTATTCGGGACAGGAGAATCAGCCCCAGCATTTT; cdr3_aa: CASSYSGQENQPQHF; clone_size: NA; j_call: TRBJ1-5; v_call: TRBV7-8; d_call: TRBD1
cdr3_nt: TGTGCCAGCAGCTTCGGACTAGCGTCCTCCTACGAGCAGTACTTC; cdr3_aa: CASSFGLASSYEQYF; clone_size: NA; j_call: TRBJ2-7; v_call: TRBV3-1/TRBV3-2; d_call: TRBD2
cdr3_nt: TGTGCCAGCAGCATCAGGGGCTCCTTCCGGGACAGGGTGAATACTGAAGCTTTCTTT; cdr3_aa: CASSIRGSFRDRVNTEAFF; clone_size: NA; j_call: TRBJ1-1; v_call: TRBV13; d_call: TRBD1
cdr3_nt: TGCGCCAGCAGCTTGGATGAAGGACACAAGAACACTGAAGCTTTCTTT; cdr3_aa: CASSLDEGHKNTEAFF; clone_size: few; j_call: TRBJ1-1; v_call: TRBV5-1; d_call: NA
cdr3_nt: TGTGCCAGCAGCGCGACTACTAGCACAGATACGCAGTATTTT; cdr3_aa: CASSATTSTDTQYF; clone_size: few; j_call: TRBJ2-3; v_call: TRBV9; d_call: NA
cdr3_nt: TGTGCCAGCAGCCGCAGCTGGACTTACCTGGAGACCCAGTACTTC; cdr3_aa: CASSRSWTYLETQYF; clone_size: NA; j_call: TRBJ2-5; v_call: TRBV7-2; d_call: NA
cdr3_nt: TGTGCCACCAGTGGTCTAGCGGGAAGGAACAATGAGCAGTTCTTC; cdr3_aa: CATSGLAGRNNEQFF; clone_size: once; j_call: TRBJ2-1; v_call: TRBV24-1; d_call: TRBD2
cdr3_nt: TGTGCCAGCAGAACCGACAGGGCCCAGTACGAGCAGTACTTC; cdr3_aa: CASRTDRAQYEQYF; clone_size: few; j_call: TRBJ2-7; v_call: TRBV6-5; d_call: TRBD1